This record concerns one TCR beta chain sequence. The data were taken from a study of blood T cell repertoires in COVID-19. The junction had 7 bases not matched to a gene; V was cut back by 4 bases and J by 8 bases. The CDR3 has 13 amino acids. The germline V gene encodes CDR1 LGHDT and CDR2 YNNKEL (reference sequence). Original methodology: Amplification of reference gene primers was used by the study to estimate nucleated cell counts. The method was immunoSEQ multiplex PCR; TCRdb's version includes in-frame clones alone and lacks a portion of them. V and J calls and clone size come straight from that table; D and trimming were deduced from the DNA. The sample contains a few hundred thousand clones, 88% of which appear only once. Participant ages covered about 18 to 100 years across about 22 US areas. Participants were placed into cohorts based on the clinical history they reported.

The specimen sequenced was PBMCs or T cells enriched from blood (not recorded which). J is TRBJ1-2 and V is TRBV3-1 (or the pseudogene TRBV3-2); TRBD1 aligns across 7 bases. The sequence came from a woman aged 45-59 years with acute COVID-19. The chain's CDR3 is CASSPTGTGGYTF. CDR3 DNA: TGTGCCAGCAGCCCGACAGGGACGGGCGGCTACACCTTC.